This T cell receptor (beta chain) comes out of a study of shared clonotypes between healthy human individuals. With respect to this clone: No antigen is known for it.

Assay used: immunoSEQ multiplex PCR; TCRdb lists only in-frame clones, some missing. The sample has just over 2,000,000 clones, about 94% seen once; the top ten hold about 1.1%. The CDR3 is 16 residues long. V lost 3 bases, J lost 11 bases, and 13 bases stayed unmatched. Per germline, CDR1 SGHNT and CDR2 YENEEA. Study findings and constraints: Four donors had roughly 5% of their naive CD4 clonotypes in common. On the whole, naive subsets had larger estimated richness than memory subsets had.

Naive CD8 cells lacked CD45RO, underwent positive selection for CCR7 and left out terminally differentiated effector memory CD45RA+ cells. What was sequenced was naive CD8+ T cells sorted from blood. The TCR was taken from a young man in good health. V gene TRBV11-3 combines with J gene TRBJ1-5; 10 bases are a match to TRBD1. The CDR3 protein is CASSLDRDRGQSTQHF. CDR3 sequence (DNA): TGTGCCAGCAGCTTGGATCGGGACAGGGGACAATCAACCCAGCATTTT.